These T cell receptor beta chains were read from a single sample in a study of OX40 agonist ivuxolimab in advanced cancers. TCRdb keeps only in-frame clones here, not all; method: immunoSEQ multiplex PCR. The table has under 95,000 clones, roughly nine tenths seen once. Sequences were derived from CD4+ or CD8+ T cells sorted from blood, sampled in a trial of the OX40 agonist ivuxolimab. These receptors were taken from an adult with an advanced solid tumor such as melanoma, head and neck, liver or kidney cancer. CDR3s include the opening cysteine and the closing phenylalanine or tryptophan. A D gene is named only where the DNA matches it firmly. Size is omitted from some rows. Given values are once, few, many or a class for expanded clones.

abundance: -; d_gene: -; j_gene: TRBJ1-5; v_gene: TRBV19; CDR3aa: CASSPRGGGGGNQPQHF; CDR3nt: TGTGCCAGTAGTCCCCGCGGTGGCGGGGGGGGCAATCAGCCCCAGCATTTT
abundance: once; d_gene: TRBD1; j_gene: TRBJ1-5; v_gene: TRBV28; CDR3aa: CASSLVQGDGQPQHF; CDR3nt: TGTGCCAGCAGTTTAGTCCAGGGGGACGGTCAGCCCCAGCATTTT
abundance: -; d_gene: -; j_gene: TRBJ2-7; v_gene: TRBV29-1; CDR3aa: CSVEGSYEQYF; CDR3nt: TGCAGCGTTGAAGGATCCTACGAGCAGTACTTC
abundance: -; d_gene: -; j_gene: TRBJ2-4; v_gene: TRBV15; CDR3aa: CATSRWVRAKNIQYF; CDR3nt: TGTGCCACCAGCAGATGGGTAAGGGCCAAAAACATTCAGTACTTC
abundance: -; d_gene: TRBD2; j_gene: TRBJ2-5; v_gene: TRBV6-1; CDR3aa: CASGGQRGGIRQETQYF; CDR3nt: TGTGCCAGCGGTGGTCAGCGGGGCGGAATTCGCCAAGAGACCCAGTACTTC
abundance: -; d_gene: TRBD2; j_gene: TRBJ2-5; v_gene: TRBV5-1; CDR3aa: CASSLEGSGGASETQYF; CDR3nt: TGCGCCAGCAGCTTGGAGGGTAGCGGGGGGGCCTCAGAGACCCAGTACTTC
abundance: -; d_gene: -; j_gene: TRBJ1-2; v_gene: TRBV30; CDR3aa: CAWTSALGYTF; CDR3nt: TGTGCCTGGACCAGCGCCTTAGGCTACACCTTC
abundance: -; d_gene: -; j_gene: TRBJ1-4; v_gene: TRBV12-5; CDR3aa: CASGLVLNRDLNEKLFF; CDR3nt: TGTGCTAGTGGTTTGGTACTCAACAGGGACCTAAATGAAAAACTGTTTTTT
abundance: -; d_gene: -; j_gene: TRBJ2-5; v_gene: TRBV6-1; CDR3aa: CASWLRQETQYF; CDR3nt: TGTGCCAGCTGGTTAAGGCAAGAGACCCAGTACTTC
abundance: -; d_gene: TRBD1; j_gene: TRBJ2-5; v_gene: TRBV2; CDR3aa: CATLRQGETQYF; CDR3nt: TGTGCCACCCTCAGACAGGGAGAGACCCAGTACTTC